Included here is one T cell receptor beta chain sequence, with context. Its antigen is still unknown. Each TRB cDNA library was prepared by 5' RACE (with UMI labels). Using the 5' RACE reads, TCRdb records one entry per CDR3 protein without DNA. This sample's table reports tens of thousands of distinct CDR3 sequences. CDR3 length: 16 residues. The data derive from a study of CXCR3-negative and CXCR3-positive naive CD8 T cells. Findings of the study overall: Cryopreservation partially lowered CXCR3 expression, so most assays used fresh PBMCs.

V and J are TRBV12-3 or TRBV12-4 and TRBJ2-3; there is no DNA to check the TCRdb D call of TRBD2. This TCR was sampled from a human donor in good health. Some clones in this sample may be carry-over from other donors' samples. Material: memory CD8+ T cells from blood. Here the CDR3 reads CASSSRLAGLTDTQYF.